This TCR beta chain comes out of a study of blood T cell repertoires in COVID-19. Measured with immunoSEQ multiplex PCR; TCRdb has only the in-frame clones, and not every one. This table holds some 240,000 clones, roughly 87% found once. Unmatched junction bases numbered 4, after V lost 6 bases and J lost 8 bases. This CDR3 has 12 amino acids. Germline CDR1 reads ENHRY; CDR2 reads SYGVKD. The receptor was isolated from a man aged 60 to 69 who had recovered from COVID-19. Sample: peripheral blood. The chain carries TRBV10-3 and TRBJ1-1; TRBD1 matches at 9 bases. CDR3 sequence (DNA): TGTGCCATCAGCGGACAGGGGACCGAAGCTTTCTTT. Its protein is CAISGQGTEAFF.